One sample yielded the 29 T cell receptor beta chains listed below, sequenced in a study of cytomegalovirus exposure and HLA in healthy donors (TCRdb year 2017). Library preparation employed the immunoSEQ multiplex PCR assay. For the multiplex PCR, a mixture combining 60 forward primers for TCR Vbeta segments and 13 reverse primers for TCR Jbeta segments was used. TCRdb took this table from immuneACCESS and kept in-frame rearrangements with V and J called. Such tables lack part of the clones; where checked against another copy, unresolved V genes explain under half of the gap, and the rest is unexplained. Present in this sample are under 200,000 clones, approximately 78% of which were seen just once. The top ten hold around 1.7% of the sample. Source material: PBMCs. Every receptor here comes from a woman between 18 and 29 years old in good health and CMV-seronegative.

The CDR3: CASSPSGTGGYNEQFF. The DNA of the CDR3 is TGTGCCAGCAGCCCCTCGGGGACAGGGGGGTACAATGAGCAGTTCTTC. V gene TRBV13 combines with J gene TRBJ2-1; TRBD1 matches at 11 bases. Germline assignment: CDR1 PRHDT and CDR2 FYEKMQ (reference sequence). The CDR3 runs to 16 residues. Trimming cost V 5 bases and J 4 bases; bases outside gene matches: 7.

The chain couples TRBV10-2 to TRBJ1-2, with D unresolved. The V end was cut by 3 bases, the J end by 4 bases, with 15 bases between. The germline gives CDR1 WSHSY, CDR2 SAAADI. This CDR3 spans 15 amino acids. The CDR3 region is CASSDLVGIGYGYTF. The DNA for the CDR3 is TGCGCCAGCAGTGACCTAGTTGGCATAGGCTATGGCTACACCTTC.

The chain is built from TRBV28 and TRBJ2-2, with 10 bases aligning to TRBD2. CDR1 is MDHEN and CDR2 is SYDVKM in the germline V gene. The V and J ends lost 2 bases and 7 bases, in that order; junction bases with no gene match: 4. The CDR3 spans 15 residues. The CDR3 is CASSLLAGAVGELFF. CDR3 nucleotides: TGTGCCAGCAGTTTACTAGCGGGAGCCGTCGGGGAGCTGTTTTTT.

The chain links TRBV4-1 to TRBJ2-2; weak D call: TRBD1 (6 bases). The CDR3 is 17 residues long. The germline V gene has CDR1 MGHRA and CDR2 YSYEKL. Trimming pared 0 bases from V and 5 bases from J, leaving 16 bases between. The CDR3 reads CASSQDRTQGGTGELFF. The DNA of the CDR3 is TGCGCCAGCAGCCAAGATAGAACACAGGGTGGGACCGGGGAGCTGTTTTTT.

CDR3 protein: CASRTGTGGIGYTF. The CDR3 coding sequence is TGCGCCAGCCGGACGGGGACAGGGGGAATCGGCTACACCTTC. The J gene is TRBJ1-2, the V gene TRBV10-2; TRBD1 matches 11 bases. The CDR3 runs to 14 residues. Germline V CDR1 and CDR2: WSHSY, SAAADI. J gave up 8 bases and V 8 bases, and 10 bases lay outside the gene matches.

This chain uses TRBV27 with TRBJ1-4; TRBD1 might be the D (5 bases). V gave up 10 bases and J gave up 5 bases, with 17 bases separating them. The V gene's germline CDR1 is MNHEY and CDR2 SMNVEV (reference sequence). The CDR3 has 14 amino acids. The CDR3 loop reads CATGGLGLNEKLFF. CDR3 DNA: TGTGCCACCGGGGGATTAGGGCTAAATGAAAAACTGTTTTTT.

The chain carries TRBV4-1 and TRBJ2-1; TRBD2 matches 10 bases. Losses at the gene ends were 0 bases for V and 4 bases for J; bases not matched to a gene: 3. CDR1 MGHRA and CDR2 YSYEKL come from the germline V gene. There are 16 residues in the CDR3. The CDR3: CASSQDGTSVYNEQFF. In DNA form, the CDR3 reads TGCGCCAGCAGCCAAGACGGGACTAGCGTGTACAATGAGCAGTTCTTC.

The table lists this clone with a count of one. The chain uses TRBV4-1 and TRBJ1-2, with no clear D. Trimming took 1 base from V and 2 from J, leaving 20 bases between them. Germline CDR1 reads MGHRA; CDR2 reads YSYEKL. The CDR3 consists of 18 residues. CDR3 sequence: CASSQGIYGLTENYGYTF. DNA for the CDR3: TGCGCCAGCAGCCAAGGCATATATGGTCTAACAGAGAACTATGGCTACACCTTC.

The chain employs TRBV4-1 and TRBJ2-5; 7 nucleotides line up with TRBD2. This CDR3 has 13 amino acids. V was clipped by 4 bases and J by 4 bases; unmatched bases: 3. Germline CDR1 MGHRA, CDR2 YSYEKL. The CDR3 spells CASSRTSAETQYF. The CDR3 DNA sequence: TGCGCCAGCAGCCGTACTAGCGCAGAGACCCAGTACTTC.

The chain carries TRBV5-1 and TRBJ2-2; 10 bases align to TRBD2. The CDR3 is made up of 16 amino acids. V lost 1 base to trimming and J lost 4 bases; unmatched junction nucleotides: 4. The germline V gene has CDR1 SGHRS and CDR2 YFSETQ. For the CDR3, the DNA is TGCGCCAGCAGCTTGCTAGCGGGAGAAGTCACCGGGGAGCTGTTTTTT. Translating gives CASSLLAGEVTGELFF.

Concerning this clone: Other DNA sequences in this specimen translate into the identical CDR3. This chain joins TRBV6-5 and TRBJ2-5, with 7 nucleotides matching TRBD2. Per the germline V gene, CDR1 is MNHEY and CDR2 is SVGAGI. The J segment lost 5 bases and the V segment lost 0 bases, leaving 3 bases of the junction unmatched. The CDR3 runs to 14 residues. The CDR3 region has the DNA TGTGCCAGCAGTTACTCGGGGCGGGGGGAGACCCAGTACTTC. Amino acid sequence: CASSYSGRGETQYF.

The rearrangement uses TRBV4-3 and TRBJ1-1, with a weak D call TRBD1 (6 bases). Germline V gene data show CDR1 as LGHNA and CDR2 as YSLEER. The CDR3 is 17 residues long. Trimming removed 8 bases at V and 4 bases at J, with 26 bases between. The CDR3 reads CASQPRYEDRSGTEAFF. CDR3 nucleotide sequence: TGCGCCAGCCAGCCAAGATATGAGGACAGATCGGGCACTGAAGCTTTCTTT.

Here the CDR3 DNA reads TGTGCCAGCAAGCGGGGCGGTCAAGAGACCCAGTACTTC. Translation gives CASKRGGQETQYF. V usage is TRBV28 and J usage is TRBJ2-5, with 7 bases aligning to TRBD2. The V gene's germline CDR1 is MDHEN and CDR2 SYDVKM. The V and J ends lost 7 bases and 2 bases, in that order; junction bases with no gene match: 4. The CDR3 spans 13 residues.

The chain links TRBV7-7 to TRBJ2-1; 8 nucleotides align to TRBD2. CDR1 is SSHAT, CDR2 FNYEAQ, per germline (reference sequence). CDR3 length equals 16 residues. With 3 bases clipped from V and 6 bases from J, the junction kept 10 bases outside the gene matches. CDR3 in amino acids: CASSFSAGDSFNEQFF. The CDR3 DNA follows: TGTGCCAGCAGCTTTTCAGCGGGAGATTCGTTCAATGAGCAGTTCTTC.

The chain links TRBV7-9 to TRBJ1-2; TRBD1 is a possible D gene (6 bases). From germline, CDR1 is SEHNR and CDR2 FQNEAQ (reference sequence). The ends were cut back, 5 bases at V and 6 bases at J, with 19 bases in the middle. This CDR3 is built from 15 residues. In DNA, the CDR3 is TGTGCCAGCAGCCCGACGACAGGCCCCAGGCATGGCTACACCTTC. As protein: CASSPTTGPRHGYTF.

CDR3 sequence: CASSGTTSQETQYF. The CDR3 coding sequence is TGTGCCAGCTCCGGGACTACCTCCCAAGAGACCCAGTACTTC. The chain couples TRBV11-2 to TRBJ2-5; 7 positions match TRBD2. The CDR3 runs 14 residues. The junction had 7 bases not matched to a gene; V was cut back by 8 bases and J by 1 base. The germline V gene encodes CDR1 SGHAT and CDR2 FQNNGV. The complete variable domain, with remaining parts taken from reference TRBV11-2 and TRBJ2-5, reads EAGVAQSPRYKIIEKRQSVAFWCNPISGHATLYWYQQILGQGPKLLIQFQNNGVVDDSQLPKDRFSAERLKGVDSTLKIQPAKLEDSAVYLCASSGTTSQETQYFGPGTRLLVL.

There are a few counts of this clone. The chain employs TRBV2 and TRBJ1-5; 9 positions match TRBD1. The CDR3 length is 18 residues. The junction had 17 bases not matched to a gene; V was cut back by 11 bases and J by 0 bases. Germline lookup yields CDR1 SNHLY and CDR2 FYNNEI. The CDR3 sequence is CASAGHRGLGDSNQPQHF. DNA of the CDR3: TGTGCCTCAGCAGGGCACAGGGGGCTCGGGGATAGCAATCAGCCCCAGCATTTT.

The J gene is TRBJ1-1, the V gene TRBV11-3; tentative D call: TRBD1 (6 bases). The germline CDR1 and CDR2 sequences are SGHNT and YENEEA. Trimming shortened V by 4 bases and J by 1 base, and 10 bases separated the two germline ends. CDR3 length: 14 residues. CDR3 sequence reads: CASSSTGRNTEAFF. The DNA for the CDR3 is TGTGCCAGCAGCTCCACAGGGAGGAACACTGAAGCTTTCTTT.

The chain recombines TRBV6-5 with TRBJ2-6, with 7 positions matching TRBD1. This CDR3 comprises 15 residues. The V gene's germline CDR1 is MNHEY and CDR2 SVGAGI. After removal of 6 bases from V and 2 bases from J, the junction contained 4 bases not matched to a gene. CDR3 protein: CASSLQGAGANVLTF. The CDR3 DNA reads TGTGCCAGCAGCTTGCAGGGGGCTGGGGCCAACGTCCTGACTTTC.

The chain links TRBV11-2 to TRBJ2-1, with 11 bases identical to TRBD2. Germline V gives CDR1 SGHAT, CDR2 FQNNGV. The CDR3 extends over 18 amino acids. V was pared by 1 base and J by 7 bases, with 12 bases of the junction left unmatched. The CDR3 DNA follows: TGTGCCAGCAGCTTAGCACTAGCGGGAGAAGAGGGTGGGAATGAGCAGTTCTTC. This translates into CASSLALAGEEGGNEQFF.

For the CDR3, the DNA is TGTGCCAGCAGCGAGGCGGGGAGGAGAGGCTACACCTTC. It translates to CASSEAGRRGYTF. The chain employs TRBV7-9 and TRBJ1-2; D gene unclear. Germline CDR1 is SEHNR and CDR2 is FQNEAQ (reference sequence). Trimming took off 5 bases at V and 8 bases at J, with 15 bases between the two ends. CDR3 length equals 13 residues.

The rearrangement uses TRBV2 and TRBJ1-2; 10 nucleotides align to TRBD1. The CDR3 totals 15 residues. Germline V gene data show CDR1 as SNHLY and CDR2 as FYNNEI. V lost 5 bases and J lost 7; bases outside the gene matches: 10. CDR3 in DNA: TGTGCCAGCAGTCCTCCCGGGACAGGGGAGGGTGGCTACACCTTC. This sequence encodes CASSPPGTGEGGYTF.

The chain is built from TRBV30 and TRBJ1-2; 11 bases map to TRBD1. The length of the CDR3 is 16 residues. Germline assignment: CDR1 GTSNPN and CDR2 SVGIG (reference sequence). The V segment lost 4 bases and the J segment 5 bases; nucleotides outside the gene matches: 12. The CDR3 loop is CAWNDEGQGAGYGYTF. The DNA for the CDR3 is TGTGCCTGGAATGATGAAGGACAGGGGGCGGGATATGGCTACACCTTC.

This sequence joins TRBV28 and TRBJ2-2; 9 nucleotides line up with TRBD2. Germline V gene lookup returns CDR1 MDHEN and CDR2 SYDVKM. The J segment lost 6 bases and the V segment lost 6 bases, leaving 8 bases of the junction unmatched. The CDR3 is 15 residues long. The CDR3 sequence: CASSIGTSISGELFF. CDR3 nucleotide sequence: TGTGCCAGCAGCATTGGGACTAGCATCTCCGGGGAGCTGTTTTTT.

This clone came up once. This rearrangement joins TRBV27 to TRBJ2-5; TRBD1 agrees at 9 bases. The CDR3 sequence is 17 residues long. The trim removed 2 bases at V and 3 bases at J, leaving 10 bases unmatched. The germline V gene has CDR1 MNHEY and CDR2 SMNVEV (reference sequence). Here the CDR3 DNA reads TGTGCCAGCAGTTTAACCCCACCCACAGGGGGCAAAGAGACCCAGTACTTC. Translating it yields CASSLTPPTGGKETQYF.

The chain employs TRBV30 and TRBJ2-7; 7 bases are shared with TRBD1. CDR1 is GTSNPN and CDR2 is SVGIG in the germline V gene (reference sequence). The CDR3 has 13 amino acids. J lost 2 bases, V lost 0 bases, and 1 base had no gene match. CDR3: CAWSVGTAYEQYF. DNA for the CDR3: TGTGCCTGGAGTGTAGGGACAGCCTACGAGCAGTACTTC.

This clone was counted a single time. V and J are TRBV7-9 and TRBJ2-7, with 14 bases matching TRBD2. Germline V gene data show CDR1 as SEHNR and CDR2 as FQNEAQ (reference sequence). J was trimmed by 2 bases and V by 5 bases; bases with no gene match: 8. This CDR3 is built from 17 residues. CDR3: CASSETGTSGRPYEQYF. CDR3 sequence (DNA): TGTGCCAGCAGCGAGACCGGGACTAGCGGGAGACCCTACGAGCAGTACTTC.

J is TRBJ2-2 and V is TRBV28; 13 bases are shared with TRBD2. CDR3 size: 16 residues. V was clipped by 1 base and J by 10 bases; unmatched bases: 6. The germline gives CDR1 MDHEN, CDR2 SYDVKM. This CDR3 is CASSLFGLAGEEELFF. The CDR3 nucleotides are TGTGCCAGCAGTTTATTTGGACTAGCGGGAGAGGAGGAGCTGTTTTTT.

The chain has TRBV19 and TRBJ1-2, with D possibly TRBD1 on 6 matching bases. The germline gives CDR1 LNHDA, CDR2 SQIVND (reference sequence). V lost 0 bases, J lost 6 bases, and 11 bases lay in between. This CDR3 has 14 amino acids. This CDR3 is CASSIDTGSDGYTF. The CDR3 DNA is TGTGCCAGTAGTATAGATACAGGGAGTGATGGCTACACCTTC.